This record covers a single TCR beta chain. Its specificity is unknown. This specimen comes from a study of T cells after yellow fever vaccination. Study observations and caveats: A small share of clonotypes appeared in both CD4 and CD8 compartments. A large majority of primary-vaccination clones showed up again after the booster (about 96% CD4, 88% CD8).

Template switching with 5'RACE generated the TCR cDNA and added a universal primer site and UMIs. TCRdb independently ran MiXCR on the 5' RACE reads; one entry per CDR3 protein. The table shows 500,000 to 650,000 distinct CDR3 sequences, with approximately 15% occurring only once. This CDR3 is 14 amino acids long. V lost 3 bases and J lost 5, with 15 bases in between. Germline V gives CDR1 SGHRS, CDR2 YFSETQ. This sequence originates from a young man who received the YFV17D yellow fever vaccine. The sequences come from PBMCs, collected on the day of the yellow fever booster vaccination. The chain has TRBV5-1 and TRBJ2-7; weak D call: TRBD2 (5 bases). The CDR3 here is CASSSRASLDEQYF. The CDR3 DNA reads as TGCGCCAGCAGCTCGCGGGCCAGCCTCGACGAGCAGTACTTC.